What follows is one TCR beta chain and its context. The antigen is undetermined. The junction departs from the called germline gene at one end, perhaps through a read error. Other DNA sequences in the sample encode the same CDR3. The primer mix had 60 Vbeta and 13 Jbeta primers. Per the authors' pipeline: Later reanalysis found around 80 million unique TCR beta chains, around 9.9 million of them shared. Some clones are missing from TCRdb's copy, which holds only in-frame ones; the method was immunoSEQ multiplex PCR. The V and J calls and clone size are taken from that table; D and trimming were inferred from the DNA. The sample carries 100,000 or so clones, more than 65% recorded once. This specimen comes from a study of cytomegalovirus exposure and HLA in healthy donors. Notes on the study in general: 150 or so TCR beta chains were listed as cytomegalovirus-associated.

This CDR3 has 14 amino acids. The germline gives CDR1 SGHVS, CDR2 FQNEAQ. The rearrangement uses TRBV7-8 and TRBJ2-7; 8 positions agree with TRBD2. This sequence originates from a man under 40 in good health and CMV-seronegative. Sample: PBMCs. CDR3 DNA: TGTGCCAGCAGCGGCCTAGCGGGTACCCACGAGCAATACTTC. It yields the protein CASSGLAGTHEQYF. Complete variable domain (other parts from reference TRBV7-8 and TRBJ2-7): GAGVSQSPRYKVAKRGQDVALRCDPISGHVSLFWYQQALGQGPEFLTYFQNEAQLDKSGLPSDRFFAERPEGSVSTLKIQRTQQEDSAVYLCASSGLAGTHEQYFGPGTRLTVT.